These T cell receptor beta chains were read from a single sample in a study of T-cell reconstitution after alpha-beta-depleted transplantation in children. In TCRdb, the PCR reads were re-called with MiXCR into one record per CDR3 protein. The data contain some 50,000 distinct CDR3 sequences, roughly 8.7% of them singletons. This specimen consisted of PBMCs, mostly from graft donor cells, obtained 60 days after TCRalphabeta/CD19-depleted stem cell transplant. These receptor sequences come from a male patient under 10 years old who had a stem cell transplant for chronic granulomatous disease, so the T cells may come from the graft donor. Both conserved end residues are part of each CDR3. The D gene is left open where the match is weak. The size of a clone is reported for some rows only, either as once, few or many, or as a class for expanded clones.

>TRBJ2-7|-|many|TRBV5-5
TGTGCCAGCAGCTTGCAGGCGCCTTACGAGCAGTACTTC
CASSLQAPYEQYF
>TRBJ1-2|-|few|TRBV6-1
TGTGCCAGCAGCGATAGACAGGCCAGCTATGGCTACACCTTC
CASSDRQASYGYTF
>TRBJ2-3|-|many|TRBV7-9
TGTGCCAGCAGCCAGAGGGCTTTGGGAGATACGCAGTATTTT
CASSQRALGDTQYF
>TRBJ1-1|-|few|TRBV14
TGTGCCAGCAGCCAACTGATTACTTCCGAAGCTTTCTTT
CASSQLITSEAFF
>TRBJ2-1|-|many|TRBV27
TGTGCCAGCAGTTCTAAGCGGGCCGAATCTTACAATGAGCAGTTCTTC
CASSSKRAESYNEQFF
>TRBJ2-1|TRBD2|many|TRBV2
TGTGCCAGCAGTCTCATACCGGGACTAGCGGGAGTTCGCTCCTACAATGAGCAGTTCTTC
CASSLIPGLAGVRSYNEQFF
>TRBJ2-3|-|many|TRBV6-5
TGTGCCAGCAGTTACTCGATCGAGTATACGCAGTATTTT
CASSYSIEYTQYF
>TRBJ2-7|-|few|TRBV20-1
TGCAGTGCTACCCCCGGGAGATCCTACGAGCAGTACTTC
CSATPGRSYEQYF
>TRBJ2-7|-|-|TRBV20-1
TGCAGTGCTAGATCAGTAATTGGGGTCTACGAGCAGTACTTC
CSARSVIGVYEQYF
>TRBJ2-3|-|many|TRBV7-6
TGTGCCAGCAGCTTATTGGTTGACCGAAGGACCCTCCATTTT
CASSLLVDRRTLHF
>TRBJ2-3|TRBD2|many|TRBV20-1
TGCAGTGGCGGGGGAGGGCCTACAGGAGATACGCAGTATTTT
CSGGGGPTGDTQYF
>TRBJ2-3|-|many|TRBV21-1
TGTGCCAGCAGCAAGGCGTCTAGCGGGAGAGATACGCAGTATTTT
CASSKASSGRDTQYF
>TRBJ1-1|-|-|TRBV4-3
TGCGCCAGCAGCCAAGTGGGGGACCTGAACACTGAAGCTTTCTTT
CASSQVGDLNTEAFF
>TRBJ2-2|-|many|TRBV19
TGTGCCAGTAGTATTCCCCTCGGAACAGTGTACGTCGGGGAGCTGTTTTTT
CASSIPLGTVYVGELFF